The TCR beta chain described here comes from a study of blood T cell repertoires in COVID-19. Across the whole study: The origin of the acute and convalescent COVID-19 samples was the United States, Italy and Spain. T cells, B-cell-depleted T cells, or PBMCs supplied cDNA or gDNA.

About this clone: The sample has other DNA sequences that encode this CDR3 too.

Per the original data handling: The authors estimated nucleated cell counts from reference gene primer amplification. Using immunoSEQ multiplex PCR, the repertoire was profiled, and TCRdb retains in-frame clones only, with some absent. V, J and clone size were drawn from that table, and D and trimming were deduced from the DNA. Here the sample spans approximately 85,000 clones, 75% to 90% being singletons. V gave up 6 bases and J gave up 0 bases; unmatched junction bases: 9. The length of the CDR3 is 17 residues. Per germline, CDR1 LGHNT and CDR2 FRNRAP. V is TRBV12-5 and J is TRBJ1-5, with 9 bases lining up with TRBD1. The sequencing sample was made of peripheral blood. This clonotype was obtained from a man aged 45-60 years with active or convalescent COVID-19. CDR3 nucleotide sequence: TGTGCTAGTGGCCCGGGACAGGGTCAATATAGCAATCAGCCCCAGCATTTT. Amino acid sequence: CASGPGQGQYSNQPQHF.